This TCR beta chain was sequenced in a study of identical twins. Points from the study as a whole: Beta out-of-frame twin sharing showed a weaker excess. Within cord blood, abundant beta clonotypes carried fewer insertions, but memory repertoires showed no such trend.

The CDR3 runs to 16 residues. The germline V gene has CDR1 MNHNS and CDR2 SASEGT. J lost 2 bases, V lost 6 bases, and 8 bases had no gene match. As for this clonotype: Its cognate antigen is unknown.

TCRdb fed the 5' RACE reads into MiXCR, producing one record per CDR3 protein. The sample shows about 480,000 distinct CDR3 sequences, approximately 15% of them seen only once. This sample was also put to use in a study of yellow fever vaccine responses in identical twins.

This receptor was identified in a woman aged 18-30 years in good health. The material sequenced was CD4+ T cells sorted from blood. The chain is built from TRBV6-1 and TRBJ2-7; 12 nucleotides line up with TRBD2. The CDR3 coding sequence is TGTGCCAGCAGCGCTCAGACTAGCGGGGGTGCCTACGAGCAGTACTTC. Translation: CASSAQTSGGAYEQYF.